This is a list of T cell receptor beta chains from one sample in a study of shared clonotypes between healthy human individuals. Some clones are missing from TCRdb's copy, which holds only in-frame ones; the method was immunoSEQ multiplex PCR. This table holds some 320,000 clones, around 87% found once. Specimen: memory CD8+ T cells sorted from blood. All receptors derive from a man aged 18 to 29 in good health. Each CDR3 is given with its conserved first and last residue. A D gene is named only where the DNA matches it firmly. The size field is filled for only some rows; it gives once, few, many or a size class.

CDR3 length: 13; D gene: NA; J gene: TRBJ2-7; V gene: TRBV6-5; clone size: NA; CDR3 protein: CASSSLSPHEQYF; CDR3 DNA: TGTGCCAGCAGTTCTCTAAGCCCCCACGAGCAGTACTTC
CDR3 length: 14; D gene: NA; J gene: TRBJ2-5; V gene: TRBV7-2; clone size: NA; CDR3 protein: CASSLLGSQETQYF; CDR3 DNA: TGTGCCAGCAGCTTACTCGGCAGTCAAGAGACCCAGTACTTC
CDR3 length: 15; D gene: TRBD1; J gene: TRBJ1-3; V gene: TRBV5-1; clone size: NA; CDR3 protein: CASGTGQNSGNTIYF; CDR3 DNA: TGCGCCAGCGGAACGGGACAGAACTCTGGAAACACCATATATTTT
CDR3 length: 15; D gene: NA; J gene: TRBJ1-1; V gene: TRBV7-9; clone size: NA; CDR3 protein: CASSSISGLGTEAFF; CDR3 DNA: TGTGCCAGCAGCTCCATCAGTGGACTGGGAACTGAAGCTTTCTTT
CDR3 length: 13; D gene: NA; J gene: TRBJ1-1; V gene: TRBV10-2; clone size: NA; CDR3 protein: CASSVDLYTEAFF; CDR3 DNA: TGCGCCAGCAGTGTCGACCTCTACACTGAAGCTTTCTTT
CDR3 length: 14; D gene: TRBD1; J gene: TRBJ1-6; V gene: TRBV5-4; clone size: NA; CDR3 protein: CASSLSRGRSPLHF; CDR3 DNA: TGTGCCAGCAGCTTGTCCAGGGGGCGTTCACCCCTCCACTTT
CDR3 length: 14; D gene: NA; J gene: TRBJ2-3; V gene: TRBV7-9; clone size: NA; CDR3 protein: CASRSEWGTDTQYF; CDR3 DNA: TGTGCCAGCCGCAGTGAATGGGGCACAGATACGCAGTATTTT
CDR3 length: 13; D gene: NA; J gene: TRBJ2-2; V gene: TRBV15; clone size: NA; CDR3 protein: CATSHWVTGELFF; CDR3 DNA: TGTGCCACCAGCCACTGGGTCACCGGGGAGCTGTTTTTT
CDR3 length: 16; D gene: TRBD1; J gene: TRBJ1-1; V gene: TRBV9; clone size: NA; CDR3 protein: CASSSGTGVRNTEAFF; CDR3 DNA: TGTGCCAGCAGTTCTGGGACAGGGGTTAGGAACACTGAAGCTTTCTTT
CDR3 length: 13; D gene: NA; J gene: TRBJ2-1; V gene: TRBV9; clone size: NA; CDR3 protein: CASSDKGYNEQFF; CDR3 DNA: TGTGCCAGCAGCGACAAGGGGTACAATGAGCAGTTCTTC
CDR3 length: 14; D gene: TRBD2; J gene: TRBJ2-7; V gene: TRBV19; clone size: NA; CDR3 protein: CASSIAAGVGEQYF; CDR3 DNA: TGTGCCAGTAGTATAGCCGCGGGAGTGGGAGAGCAGTACTTC
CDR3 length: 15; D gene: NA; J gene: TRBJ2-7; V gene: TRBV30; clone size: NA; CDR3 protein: CAWTLGAGDFYEQYF; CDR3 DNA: TGTGCCTGGACACTAGGGGCAGGGGACTTCTACGAGCAGTACTTC
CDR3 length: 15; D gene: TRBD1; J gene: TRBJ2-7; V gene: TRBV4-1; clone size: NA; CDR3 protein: CASSPRGWYSYEQYF; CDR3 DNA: TGCGCCAGCAGCCCCAGGGGGTGGTATTCCTACGAGCAGTACTTC
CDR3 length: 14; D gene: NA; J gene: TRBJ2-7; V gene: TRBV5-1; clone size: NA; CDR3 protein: CASSVGTDSYEQYF; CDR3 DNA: TGCGCCAGCAGCGTCGGGACGGACTCCTACGAGCAGTACTTC
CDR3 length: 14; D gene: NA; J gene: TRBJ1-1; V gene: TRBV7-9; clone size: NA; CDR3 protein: CASSSTQGTTEAFF; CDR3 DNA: TGTGCCAGCAGCTCCACCCAGGGGACCACTGAAGCTTTCTTT
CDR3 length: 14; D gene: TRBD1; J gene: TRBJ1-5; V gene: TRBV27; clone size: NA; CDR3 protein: CASREQGGDQPQHF; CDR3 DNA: TGTGCCAGCAGGGAACAGGGGGGAGATCAGCCCCAGCATTTT
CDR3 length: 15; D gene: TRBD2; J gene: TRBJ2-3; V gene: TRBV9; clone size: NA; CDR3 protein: CASSEAGGPSDTQYF; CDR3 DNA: TGTGCCAGCAGCGAAGCGGGAGGGCCCTCAGATACGCAGTATTTT
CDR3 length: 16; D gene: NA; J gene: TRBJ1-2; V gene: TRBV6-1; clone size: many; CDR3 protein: CASSEAVIPGVDGYTF; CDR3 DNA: TGTGCCAGCAGTGAAGCGGTTATCCCAGGGGTTGACGGCTACACCTTC
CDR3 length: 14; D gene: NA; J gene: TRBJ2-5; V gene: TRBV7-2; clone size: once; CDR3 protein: CASSLAGGQETQYF; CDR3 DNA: TGTGCCAGCAGCTTAGCTGGGGGGCAAGAGACCCAGTACTTC
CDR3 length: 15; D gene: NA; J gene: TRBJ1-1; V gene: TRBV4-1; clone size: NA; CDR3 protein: CASSLHGTATREAFF; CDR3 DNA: TGCGCCAGCAGCCTTCATGGGACCGCCACCCGTGAAGCTTTCTTT
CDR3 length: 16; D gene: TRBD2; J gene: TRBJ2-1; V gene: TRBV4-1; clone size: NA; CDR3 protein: CASSQEPGRGRDEQFF; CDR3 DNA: TGCGCCAGCAGCCAAGAGCCCGGGAGGGGGAGGGATGAGCAGTTCTTC
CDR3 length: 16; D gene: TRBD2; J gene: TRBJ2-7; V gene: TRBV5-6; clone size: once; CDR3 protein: CASSQTSGRFTYEQYF; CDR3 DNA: TGTGCCAGCAGCCAAACTAGCGGGAGGTTTACCTACGAGCAGTACTTC
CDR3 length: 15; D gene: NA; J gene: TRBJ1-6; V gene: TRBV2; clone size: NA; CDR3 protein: CASSPDSAYNSPLHF; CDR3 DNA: TGTGCCAGCAGTCCTGACAGCGCCTATAATTCACCCCTCCACTTT
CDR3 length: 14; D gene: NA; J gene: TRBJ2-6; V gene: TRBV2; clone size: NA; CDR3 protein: CASSPFSGANVLTF; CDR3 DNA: TGTGCCAGCAGTCCTTTCTCTGGGGCCAACGTCCTGACTTTC
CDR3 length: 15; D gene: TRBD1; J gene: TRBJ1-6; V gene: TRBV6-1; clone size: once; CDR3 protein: CASSAGTGGDSPLHF; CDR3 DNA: TGTGCCAGCAGTGCCGGGACAGGGGGCGACTCACCCCTCCACTTT
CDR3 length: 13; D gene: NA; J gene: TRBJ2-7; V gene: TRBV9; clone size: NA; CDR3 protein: CASSVVSGAEQYF; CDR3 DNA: TGTGCCAGCAGCGTAGTGTCAGGGGCCGAGCAGTACTTC
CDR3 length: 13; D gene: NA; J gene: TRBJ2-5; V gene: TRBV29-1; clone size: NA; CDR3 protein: CSVEEQREETQYF; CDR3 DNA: TGCAGCGTTGAAGAACAACGGGAAGAGACCCAGTACTTC
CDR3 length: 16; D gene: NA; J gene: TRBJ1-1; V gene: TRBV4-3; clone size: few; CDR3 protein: CASSGRATPPNTEAFF; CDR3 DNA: TGCGCCAGCAGCGGTAGGGCTACACCGCCGAACACTGAAGCTTTCTTT
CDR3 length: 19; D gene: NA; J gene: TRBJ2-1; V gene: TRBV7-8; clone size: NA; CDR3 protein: CASSLAPGSGSGKYNEQFF; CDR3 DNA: TGTGCCAGCAGCTTAGCTCCGGGCTCGGGTAGCGGCAAGTACAATGAGCAGTTCTTC
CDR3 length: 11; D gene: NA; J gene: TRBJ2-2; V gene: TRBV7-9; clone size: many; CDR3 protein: CASRDTGELFF; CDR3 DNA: TGTGCCAGCAGGGACACCGGGGAGCTGTTTTTT
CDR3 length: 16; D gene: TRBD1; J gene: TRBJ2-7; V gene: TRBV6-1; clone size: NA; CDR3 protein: CASSEAVWDSSYEQYF; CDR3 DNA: TGTGCCAGCAGTGAAGCAGTGTGGGACAGCTCCTACGAGCAGTACTTC
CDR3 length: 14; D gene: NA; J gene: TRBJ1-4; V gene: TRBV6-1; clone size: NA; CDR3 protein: CASSLTPEEEKLFF; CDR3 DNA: TGTGCCAGCAGTTTGACTCCCGAGGAAGAAAAACTGTTTTTT
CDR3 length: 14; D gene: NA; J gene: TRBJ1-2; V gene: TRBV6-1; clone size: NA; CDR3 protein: CASSERGRGYGYTF; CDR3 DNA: TGTGCCAGCAGTGAGAGAGGACGGGGCTATGGCTACACCTTC
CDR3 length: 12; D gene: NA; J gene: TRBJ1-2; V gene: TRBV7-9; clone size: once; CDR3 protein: CASAGADYGYTF; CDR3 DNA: TGTGCCAGCGCGGGGGCGGACTATGGCTACACCTTC
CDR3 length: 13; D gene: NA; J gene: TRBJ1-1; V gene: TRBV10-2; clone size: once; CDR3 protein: CASSDYRDTEAFF; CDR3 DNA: TGCGCCAGCAGTGACTACAGGGACACTGAAGCTTTCTTT
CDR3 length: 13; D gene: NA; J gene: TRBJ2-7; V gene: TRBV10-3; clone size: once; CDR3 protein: CAISGGLTYEQYF; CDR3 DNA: TGTGCCATCAGTGGAGGCCTTACCTACGAGCAGTACTTC
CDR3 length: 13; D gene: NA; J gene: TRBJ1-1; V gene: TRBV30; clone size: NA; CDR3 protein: CAWTPQQGIKAFF; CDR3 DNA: TGTGCCTGGACCCCACAACAGGGAATAAAAGCTTTCTTT
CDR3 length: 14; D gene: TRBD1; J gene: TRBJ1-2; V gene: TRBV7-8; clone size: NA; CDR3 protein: CASSLPGGNYGYTF; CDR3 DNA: TGTGCCAGCAGCCTCCCAGGGGGAAACTATGGCTACACCTTC
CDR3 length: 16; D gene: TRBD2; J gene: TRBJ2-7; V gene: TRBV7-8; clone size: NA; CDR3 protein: CASSLTGTSGSYEQYF; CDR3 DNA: TGTGCCAGCAGCCTTACAGGGACTAGCGGCTCCTACGAGCAGTACTTC
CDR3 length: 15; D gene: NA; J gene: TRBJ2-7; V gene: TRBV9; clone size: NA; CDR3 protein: CASSEGVGRAYEQYF; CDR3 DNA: TGTGCCAGCAGCGAAGGGGTTGGCAGGGCTTACGAGCAGTACTTC
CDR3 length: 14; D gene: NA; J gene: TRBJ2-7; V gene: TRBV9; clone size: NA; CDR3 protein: CASSVDGHLYEQYF; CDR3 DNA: TGTGCCAGCAGCGTAGATGGACACCTCTACGAGCAGTACTTC